This note documents a single TCR beta chain sequence. Its antigen is still unknown. This sample was taken from a study of beta chain features in type 1 diabetes. Overall study context: All samples combined gave roughly 100,000,000 sorted cells for examination. General study points: Type 1 diabetes patients had TCRB CDR3s that were shorter (moderately but significantly so) in all four CD4+ subsets.

Every isolated RNA sample was fully reverse transcribed, so sequencing captured expressed TCRB transcripts. Mean yield for stem cell-like memory T cell samples was about 1.01 million reads. TCRdb's copy holds only in-frame clones and misses some; the assay was immunoSEQ multiplex PCR. The sample shows over 100,000 clones, about 40% of them seen only once. CDR1 and CDR2 from the germline V gene are KGHSH and LQKENI. Trimming took off 0 bases at V and 2 bases at J, with 14 bases between the two ends. The CDR3 consists of 16 residues. The sample taken for sequencing was stem cell memory CD4+ T cells from blood. The sequence was obtained from a woman aged 18 to 35 in good health. The chain recombines TRBV18 with TRBJ2-7; tentative D call: TRBD2 (6 bases). Here the CDR3 reads CASSPPTFGGTYEQYF. The CDR3 nucleotides are TGTGCCAGCTCACCACCAACTTTCGGGGGTACCTACGAGCAGTACTTC.